A single T cell receptor (beta chain) is shown here with its context. Germline assignment: CDR1 KGHSH and CDR2 LQKENI. V trimming: 2 bases; J trimming: 1 base; junction bases outside the gene matches: 8. The CDR3 spans 18 residues. Data came from immunoSEQ multiplex PCR; TCRdb stores just in-frame clones and leaves some out. The table has some 250,000 clones, under 90% seen once. This record comes from a study of blood T cell repertoires in COVID-19. Looking at the study overall: Some COVID-19 samples were acute and others convalescent; all came from the United States, Italy and Spain.

In terms of age and location, participants ranged from roughly 18 to 90 years and lived in about 25 US areas. Participants were placed into cohorts based on the clinical history they reported. The chain recombines TRBV18 with TRBJ1-3; 10 nucleotides agree with TRBD1. Source material: PBMCs or T cells enriched from blood (not recorded which). The receptor comes from a woman aged 25 to 39 with acute COVID-19. CDR3 bases: TGTGCCAGCTCACCAATACCGACAGGGGGCGCGTCTGGAAACACCATATATTTT. Translating gives CASSPIPTGGASGNTIYF.